The 26 T cell receptor beta chains below were found in one sample sequenced in a study of blood T cell repertoires in COVID-19. Sequencing used immunoSEQ multiplex PCR; TCRdb keeps in-frame clones, though not all of them. The sample yields over 150,000 clones, more than 80% seen once. The sequenced material came from PBMCs or T cells enriched from blood (not recorded which). The receptors shown here come from a man aged 35 to 55 who had recovered from COVID-19.

The chain combines TRBV11-2 with TRBJ2-7, with 8 bases that match TRBD1. CDR1 and CDR2 from the germline V gene are SGHAT and FQNNGV. The CDR3 covers 13 residues. V lost 4 bases to trimming and J lost 5 bases; unmatched junction nucleotides: 4. The CDR3 spells CASSSQGAHEQYF. The CDR3 nucleotides are TGTGCCAGCAGCTCCCAGGGGGCCCACGAGCAGTACTTC.

V is TRBV5-5 and J is TRBJ1-6; TRBD1 might be the D (6 bases). Between the trimmed V and J ends, which lost 0 bases and 6 bases, there was a span of 22 bases. CDR3 length: 19 residues. Germline V CDR1 and CDR2: SGHKS, YYEKEE (reference sequence). The CDR3 coding sequence is TGTGCCAGCAGCTTGGCCGCGGACAGCCTAATTCTTCCTAATTCACCCCTCCACTTT. Translation gives CASSLAADSLILPNSPLHF.

V gene TRBV3-1 (or the pseudogene TRBV3-2) combines with J gene TRBJ1-1; perhaps TRBD1 as D (5 bases). V dropped 1 base and J dropped 6 bases, with 12 bases sitting between them. The CDR3 has 14 residues. Germline V lookup: CDR1 LGHDT, CDR2 YNNKEL (reference sequence). This CDR3 is CASSQVRLGAEAFF. The CDR3 nucleotides read TGTGCCAGCAGCCAAGTTAGGTTAGGGGCTGAAGCTTTCTTT.

This chain uses TRBV28 with TRBJ2-5; 7 positions agree with TRBD2. In germline, CDR1 is MDHEN, CDR2 SYDVKM. The trim removed 2 bases at V and 9 bases at J, leaving 18 bases unmatched. This CDR3 contains 17 residues. The CDR3 protein is CASSLPAVAGTSWAQYF. The CDR3 DNA sequence: TGTGCCAGCAGTTTACCCGCGGTAGCGGGTACGTCATGGGCCCAGTACTTC.

This clone was counted once. This chain uses TRBV7-9 with TRBJ1-2; D gene unclear. Germline V gene sequence: CDR1 SEHNR, CDR2 FQNEAQ (reference sequence). Trimming cost V 4 bases and J 0 bases, with 9 bases left between them. The length of the CDR3 is 14 residues. The CDR3 loop is CASSSGSSNYGYTF. CDR3 coding DNA: TGTGCCAGCAGCTCGGGATCATCTAACTATGGCTACACCTTC.

This clone was picked up one time. The chain carries TRBV30 and TRBJ1-4; weak D call: TRBD1 (6 bases). The V end lost 5 bases, the J end lost 8 bases, and 12 bases lay between the germline ends. Germline V gives CDR1 GTSNPN, CDR2 SVGIG (reference sequence). The CDR3 covers 12 residues. The CDR3: CAWGGAWEKLFF. Here the CDR3 DNA reads TGTGCCTGGGGGGGGGCGTGGGAAAAACTGTTTTTT. Based on the CDR3 plus reference TRBV30 and TRBJ1-4, the full variable domain is SQTIHQWPATLVQPVGSPLSLECTVEGTSNPNLYWYRQAAGRGLQLLFYSVGIGQISSEVPQNLSASRPQDRQFILSSKKLLLSDSGFYLCAWGGAWEKLFFGSGTQLSVL.

In its sample, this clone was seen a few times. The chain couples TRBV15 to TRBJ2-3; D not certain. V gave up 6 bases and J gave up 0 bases, with 19 bases separating them. This CDR3 has 17 residues. The germline CDR1 and CDR2 sequences are LNHNV and YYDKDF (reference sequence). The CDR3 DNA follows: TGTGCCACCAGATTTTTCCCGGCGGATACTAGCACAGATACGCAGTATTTT. Protein: CATRFFPADTSTDTQYF.

The chain is built from TRBV2 and TRBJ2-5; D is undetermined. Germline V lookup: CDR1 SNHLY, CDR2 FYNNEI. The CDR3 has 13 residues. Trimming took off 4 bases at V and 0 bases at J, with 6 bases between the two ends. This chain's CDR3 is CASSARYQETQYF. CDR3 coding DNA: TGTGCCAGCAGTGCTAGGTACCAAGAGACCCAGTACTTC.

This clone turned up a few times. The chain links TRBV20-1 to TRBJ2-7, with TRBD2 identical over 9 bases. The J segment lost 2 bases and the V segment lost 3 bases, leaving 2 bases of the junction unmatched. This CDR3 has 13 residues. Germline CDR1 DFQATT, CDR2 SNEGSKA (reference sequence). The CDR3 nucleotides read TGCAGTGCTAGTGTAGCGGGGGCCTACGAGCAGTACTTC. Encoded protein: CSASVAGAYEQYF.

The CDR3 nucleotides are TGTGCCAGCAGCTCCACAGAGCCGACTAGCGGGAGTCCAGATACGCAGTATTTT. Amino acids: CASSSTEPTSGSPDTQYF. The chain couples TRBV13 to TRBJ2-3; 12 bases agree with TRBD2. V shed 4 bases and J 4 bases; nucleotides not matched to a gene: 12. CDR1 PRHDT and CDR2 FYEKMQ come from the germline V gene (reference sequence). There are 18 residues in the CDR3.

The V gene is TRBV11-2, the J gene TRBJ2-2, with 7 bases fitting TRBD2. J was trimmed by 1 base and V by 6 bases; bases with no gene match: 8. Germline-derived CDR1 and CDR2 are SGHAT and FQNNGV. This CDR3 has 16 amino acids. CDR3 sequence reads: CASRAPGGGNTGELFF. CDR3 nucleotide sequence: TGTGCCAGCAGGGCCCCGGGCGGGGGGAACACCGGGGAGCTGTTTTTT.

This chain uses TRBV6-5 with TRBJ1-3; D unclear. Germline V gene data show CDR1 as MNHEY and CDR2 as SVGAGI. CDR3 length: 15 residues. Trimming took 0 bases from V and 7 from J, leaving 13 bases between them. The CDR3 sequence: CASSYSNPTGNTIYF. For the CDR3, the DNA is TGTGCCAGCAGTTACTCTAACCCGACGGGGAACACCATATATTTT.

The chain recombines TRBV28 with TRBJ1-2; possible D gene TRBD1, 6 bases. The length of the CDR3 is 13 residues. Per the germline V gene, CDR1 is MDHEN and CDR2 is SYDVKM. The V end was cut by 4 bases, the J end by 5 bases, with 11 bases between. The CDR3 loop is CASSSADSYGYTF. CDR3 sequence (DNA): TGTGCCAGCAGTTCGGCGGACAGTTATGGCTACACCTTC.

Note on this clone: A read error is possible here, since a much larger clone lies one base away. The CDR3 is CASRTGGYGYTF. In DNA form, the CDR3 reads TGTGCCAGCAGGACAGGGGGGTATGGCTACACCTTC. This chain connects TRBV5-6 to TRBJ1-2; 9 positions match TRBD1. Germline V gene sequence: CDR1 SGHDT, CDR2 YYEEEE. The trim removed 5 bases at V and 5 bases at J, leaving 1 base unmatched. The CDR3 consists of 12 residues.

This clone was seen more than once but under ten times. The genes are TRBV7-8 and TRBJ2-3; the match to TRBD2 covers 12 bases. CDR1 is SGHVS, CDR2 FQNEAQ, per germline. There are 20 residues in the CDR3. V trimming: 5 bases; J trimming: 3 bases; junction bases outside the gene matches: 18. The CDR3 DNA reads TGTGCCAGCAGCGGACCGACTAGCGGGGGCCCTGGGCTCACTACAGATACGCAGTATTTT. It translates to CASSGPTSGGPGLTTDTQYF. Together with reference TRBV7-8 and TRBJ2-3, the CDR3 gives the full variable domain: GAGVSQSPRYKVAKRGQDVALRCDPISGHVSLFWYQQALGQGPEFLTYFQNEAQLDKSGLPSDRFFAERPEGSVSTLKIQRTQQEDSAVYLCASSGPTSGGPGLTTDTQYFGPGTRLTVL.

The chain joins TRBV11-3 to TRBJ2-2, with D hard to call. V was cut by 5 bases and J by 6 bases, with 10 bases left in between. CDR1 SGHNT and CDR2 YENEEA come from the germline V gene. The CDR3 extends over 13 amino acids. The CDR3 here is CASSQRTSGELFF. The CDR3 nucleotides are TGTGCCAGCAGCCAACGCACATCCGGGGAGCTGTTTTTT.

This chain connects TRBV12-3 or TRBV12-4 to TRBJ2-5; D gene uncertain. The ends were cut back, 6 bases at V and 5 bases at J, with 13 bases in the middle. This CDR3 comprises 13 residues. Here the CDR3 DNA reads TGTGCCAGCAGCGCTTACGAGGCGGAGACCCAGTACTTC. Amino acids: CASSAYEAETQYF.

The chain links TRBV5-1 to TRBJ2-7, with D hard to call. V was pared by 0 bases and J by 3 bases, with 4 bases between. Germline assignment: CDR1 SGHRS and CDR2 YFSETQ. The CDR3 is 12 residues long. The CDR3 coding sequence is TGCGCCAGCAGCTTGGACTACTACGAGCAGTACTTC. Translating it yields CASSLDYYEQYF.

The chain uses TRBV4-1 and TRBJ1-2; 7 bases line up with TRBD1. From germline, CDR1 is MGHRA and CDR2 YSYEKL. CDR3 length: 16 amino acids. V shed 0 bases, J shed 4 bases, and the junction held 8 bases outside the gene matches. The CDR3 loop reads CASSQDSGGRAYGYTF. The CDR3 nucleotides are TGCGCCAGCAGCCAAGATTCAGGGGGGCGCGCCTATGGCTACACCTTC.

The chain links TRBV5-6 to TRBJ2-3; TRBD2 agrees at 8 bases. The CDR3 sequence is 17 residues long. V was clipped by 2 bases and J by 3 bases; unmatched bases: 11. The germline CDR1 and CDR2 sequences are SGHDT and YYEEEE. The CDR3 nucleotides are TGTGCCAGCAGCTTCAGGAATAGCGGGGAGAGTACAGATACGCAGTATTTT. It specifies CASSFRNSGESTDTQYF.

The chain employs TRBV2 and TRBJ2-2, with D possibly TRBD2 on 5 matching bases. Per the germline V gene, CDR1 is SNHLY and CDR2 is FYNNEI. The CDR3 sequence is 15 residues long. V lost 7 bases, J lost 4 bases, and 16 bases lay in between. The CDR3 DNA reads TGTGCCAGCACCTACGGGGTATCCCGCACCGGGGAGCTGTTTTTT. Protein: CASTYGVSRTGELFF.

The V and J genes are TRBV28 and TRBJ1-2; tentative D call: TRBD1 (5 bases). V lost 1 base to trimming and J lost 4 bases, with 10 bases between them. The CDR3 covers 14 residues. Germline CDR1 reads MDHEN; CDR2 reads SYDVKM. As DNA, the CDR3 is TGTGCCAGCAGTTTATCGCGGGACTCCTATGGCTACACCTTC. Translated, it gives CASSLSRDSYGYTF.

This chain joins TRBV6-2 or TRBV6-3 and TRBJ1-1, with a possible D match to TRBD1 (6 bases). CDR1 is MNHEY, CDR2 SVGEGT, per germline. The CDR3 spans 19 residues. Trimming left V 2 bases short and J 0 bases short, with 22 bases between. The CDR3 nucleotides read TGTGCCAGCAGTTACGCCCGCCCAGGTTGGGGGGGCATGAACACTGAAGCTTTCTTT. Its protein product is CASSYARPGWGGMNTEAFF.

This chain joins TRBV7-9 and TRBJ2-1; the match to TRBD1 covers 9 bases. The CDR3 length is 15 residues. CDR1 and CDR2 (germline): SEHNR, FQNEAQ (reference sequence). Unmatched junction bases numbered 5, after V lost 6 bases and J lost 2 bases. This CDR3 is CASSPNRGPYNEQFF. The CDR3 DNA follows: TGTGCCAGCAGTCCGAACAGGGGGCCCTACAATGAGCAGTTCTTC.

This chain's CDR3 is CSVEGQGAYNEQFF. DNA of the CDR3: TGCAGCGTTGAGGGTCAGGGGGCCTACAATGAGCAGTTCTTC. This chain connects TRBV29-1 to TRBJ2-1; 7 nucleotides agree with TRBD1. CDR3 length equals 14 residues. Per the germline V gene, CDR1 is SQVTM and CDR2 is ANQGSEA. The V gene end was trimmed by 3 bases and the J gene end by 2 bases; junction bases not matched to a gene: 4.

J is TRBJ1-1 and V is TRBV12-3 or TRBV12-4; no definite D call. The CDR3 loop spans 13 amino acids. The V and J ends lost 6 bases and 1 base respectively, with 9 bases between them. The DNA for the CDR3 is TGTGCCAGCAGCATGGCGGGGAACACTGAAGCTTTCTTT. As protein: CASSMAGNTEAFF.